This T cell receptor beta chain originates from a study of T cells in Graves' hyperthyroidism and ophthalmopathy. In this sample, this clonotype turned up many times. What was amplified from RNA transcripts were TCR beta CDR3 regions. The HTBI primer set was used in a first-round RT-PCR of the TCR CDR3. TCRdb reprocessed the multiplex PCR reads with MiXCR, giving one entry per CDR3 protein. The sample lists 500,000 to 650,000 distinct CDR3 sequences, about 45% occurring once. This CDR3 is built from 14 residues. Trimming cost V 4 bases and J 5 bases, with 15 bases left between them. The V gene's germline CDR1 is SGDLS and CDR2 YYNGEE.

This receptor was identified in an adult woman with Graves' disease, either hyperthyroidism or ophthalmopathy (not recorded which). V is TRBV9 and J is TRBJ2-5; no clear D. The specimen sequenced was peripheral blood or thyroid tissue (not recorded which). CDR3 in amino acids: CASSTYGIGETQYF. DNA of the CDR3: TGTGCCAGCAGCACTTACGGTATCGGTGAGACCCAGTACTTC.